Following are 21 T cell receptor beta chains from one sample sequenced in a study of CD8 T cells in Susac syndrome. Random hexamers were used to reverse transcribe the RNA input (about 0.5 to 1 ug). One entry per CDR3 protein results from TCRdb running MiXCR on the immunoSEQ multiplex PCR reads. This sample has 170,000 or so distinct CDR3 sequences; under 95% occur once, and the top ten carry roughly 0.1%. Sequenced material: CD4+ T cells from PBMCs. The source of these receptors is a human donor with multiple sclerosis.

V is TRBV2 and J is TRBJ2-3, with D uncertain. The germline gives CDR1 SNHLY, CDR2 FYNNEI. The CDR3 sequence is 11 residues long. V lost 4 bases and J 5 bases, leaving 4 bases between the germline ends. The CDR3 sequence is CASSVRDTQYF. The CDR3 DNA reads as TGTGCCAGCAGTGTACGAGATACGCAGTATTTT.

This chain uses TRBV24-1 with TRBJ2-1; D perhaps matches TRBD1 (6 bases). The V and J ends lost 5 bases and 0 bases respectively, with 16 bases between them. Looked up from germline, CDR1 is KGHDR and CDR2 is SFDVKD. This CDR3 comprises 17 residues. The CDR3 region has the DNA TGTGCCACCAGTGGTTCAGGGGTTCGCCTCTCCTACAATGAGCAGTTCTTC. Translated: CATSGSGVRLSYNEQFF.

This sequence joins TRBV12-3 or TRBV12-4 and TRBJ2-1; D remains ambiguous. The CDR3 is 15 residues long. Between the trimmed V and J ends, which lost 3 bases and 6 bases, there was a span of 15 bases. The chain's CDR3 is CASSFPGPPRNEQFF. The DNA for the CDR3 is TGTGCCAGCAGTTTCCCCGGACCTCCCCGCAATGAGCAGTTCTTC.

As DNA, the CDR3 is TGTGCCAGCTCCAGGGACCTCGCAGTGATTGGGGAGCAGTACTTC. Translated: CASSRDLAVIGEQYF. The chain uses TRBV2 and TRBJ2-7; D may be TRBD1 or TRBD2 (5 bases each). Germline loops: CDR1 SNHLY, CDR2 FYNNEI. This CDR3 has 15 residues. The V gene lost 8 bases and the J gene lost 7 bases, with 24 bases spanning the gap.

The V and J genes are TRBV7-2 and TRBJ1-1, with a weak D call TRBD1 (5 bases). CDR3 size: 17 residues. Germline V CDR1 and CDR2: SGHTA, FQGNSA. The V and J ends lost 0 bases and 1 base respectively, with 15 bases between them. The CDR3 DNA reads TGTGCCAGCAGCTTAGCGGCAGGGAGGGACGGGAACACTGAAGCTTTCTTT. It translates to CASSLAAGRDGNTEAFF.

The chain uses TRBV29-1 and TRBJ1-2, with TRBD1 matching 9 bases. Per the germline V gene, CDR1 is SQVTM and CDR2 is ANQGSEA. This CDR3 has 15 residues. V lost 7 bases and J lost 6; bases outside the gene matches: 15. The CDR3 loop reads CSAAAGTGLDHGYTF. The CDR3 bases are TGCAGCGCTGCGGCTGGGACAGGGTTAGACCATGGCTACACCTTC.

V usage is TRBV7-2 and J usage is TRBJ1-5, with D perhaps matching TRBD1 (6 bases). The CDR3 extends over 14 amino acids. Germline values: CDR1 SGHTA, CDR2 FQGNSA. The V gene lost 5 bases and the J gene lost 2 bases, with 10 bases spanning the gap. CDR3 sequence (DNA): TGTGCCAGCAGCCTACGACAGGGCAATCAGCCCCAGCATTTT. It translates to CASSLRQGNQPQHF. The whole variable domain, remainder taken from reference TRBV7-2 and TRBJ1-5, is GAGVSQSPSNKVTEKGKDVELRCDPISGHTALYWYRQSLGQGLEFLIYFQGNSAPDKSGLPSDRFSAERTGGSVSTLTIQRTQQEDSAVYLCASSLRQGNQPQHFGDGTRLSIL.

The V call is TRBV5-1, the J call TRBJ2-3; 7 bases are a match to TRBD1. The V and J ends lost 2 bases and 6 bases, in that order; junction bases with no gene match: 6. Germline V gene data show CDR1 as SGHRS and CDR2 as YFSETQ. The CDR3 length is 14 residues. CDR3 amino acids: CASSFGTEEDTQYF. The CDR3, as DNA: TGCGCCAGCAGCTTTGGGACAGAGGAGGATACGCAGTATTTT.

This chain uses TRBV5-1 with TRBJ2-7; 8 bases map to TRBD2. CDR1 is SGHRS, CDR2 YFSETQ, per germline. Unmatched junction bases numbered 12, after V lost 1 base and J lost 3 bases. This CDR3 has 17 residues. CDR3 protein: CASSLSHGGDIVYEQYF. For the CDR3, the DNA is TGCGCCAGCAGCTTGAGTCACGGGGGGGACATCGTCTACGAGCAGTACTTC.

This clonotype has just one count. This chain joins TRBV3-1 and TRBJ2-7, with D hard to call. This CDR3 has 14 residues. V was clipped by 6 bases and J by 5 bases, with 17 bases between them. CDR1 is LGHDT, CDR2 YNNKEL, per germline (reference sequence). DNA for the CDR3: TGTGCCAGCAGTGCTCGAACTCCTTCCCACGAGCAGTACTTC. Amino acids: CASSARTPSHEQYF.

The V and J genes are TRBV12-5 and TRBJ2-7; the D is unclear. The germline V and J ends were trimmed by 8 bases and 2 bases, with 7 bases remaining between them. In germline, CDR1 is LGHNT, CDR2 FRNRAP. CDR3 length equals 11 residues. The CDR3 sequence: CASSAAYEQYF. Here the CDR3 DNA reads TGTGCTAGTTCCGCTGCCTACGAGCAGTACTTC.

This clonotype was seen a few times. CDR3 loop: CASGFTETQYF. The CDR3 DNA reads as TGTGCCAGCGGGTTCACAGAGACCCAGTACTTC. The J gene is TRBJ2-5, the V gene TRBV11-2; no clear D. The CDR3 runs to 11 residues. V lost 8 bases to trimming and J lost 4 bases, with 8 bases between them. Per the germline V gene, CDR1 is SGHAT and CDR2 is FQNNGV.

This chain links TRBV15 with TRBJ1-4; 7 positions match TRBD1. The junction had 7 bases not matched to a gene; V was cut back by 5 bases and J by 4 bases. The CDR3 is 15 amino acids. Germline V gene lookup returns CDR1 LNHNV and CDR2 YYDKDF (reference sequence). The CDR3 region is CATSEQRDSNEKLFF. CDR3 sequence (DNA): TGTGCCACCAGCGAACAAAGGGACAGTAATGAAAAACTGTTTTTT.

This chain joins TRBV30 and TRBJ2-3; the D is unclear. Trimming stripped 3 bases from V and 0 bases from J, with 10 bases between. CDR1 and CDR2 (germline): GTSNPN, SVGIG (reference sequence). CDR3 length equals 14 residues. The CDR3 DNA sequence: TGTGCCTGGAGGCAGTCTACTAGCACAGATACGCAGTATTTT. Protein product: CAWRQSTSTDTQYF.

The chain couples TRBV20-1 to TRBJ2-5; tentative D call: TRBD1 (6 bases). This CDR3 contains 12 residues. Germline V gene sequence: CDR1 DFQATT, CDR2 SNEGSKA (reference sequence). The germline V and J ends were trimmed by 5 bases and 3 bases, with 10 bases remaining between them. CDR3 DNA: TGCAGTGCTGGGGGCCACAAAGAGACCCAGTACTTC. Its protein product is CSAGGHKETQYF.

The chain recombines TRBV4-1 with TRBJ1-5; D unclear. The CDR3 covers 17 residues. Germline assignment: CDR1 MGHRA and CDR2 YSYEKL. V lost 1 base and J lost 2, with 15 bases in between. The CDR3 reads CASSQGNEGLGNQPQHF. The CDR3 DNA reads TGCGCCAGCAGCCAAGGGAACGAAGGGCTGGGCAATCAGCCCCAGCATTTT.

This clonotype appeared once. The gene calls are TRBV9 and TRBJ1-6; D unclear. The V end lost 0 bases, the J end lost 7 bases, and 5 bases lay between the germline ends. CDR3 length equals 13 residues. CDR1 and CDR2 from the germline V gene are SGDLS and YYNGEE. This CDR3 reads CASSVEPNSPLHF. As DNA, the CDR3 is TGTGCCAGCAGCGTAGAGCCCAATTCACCCCTCCACTTT.

CDR3 DNA: TGCAGTGCTAGCGGGCCCTCTTGGGGGAACACTGAAGCTTTCTTT. Translated, it gives CSASGPSWGNTEAFF. V and J are TRBV20-1 and TRBJ1-1; D remains ambiguous. The germline V gene encodes CDR1 DFQATT and CDR2 SNEGSKA (reference sequence). The CDR3 consists of 15 residues. Trimming took 3 bases from V and 1 from J, leaving 15 bases between them.

The chain links TRBV5-1 to TRBJ2-5; TRBD2 aligns across 10 bases. V lost 3 bases, J lost 2 bases, and 7 bases stayed unmatched. There are 16 residues in the CDR3. Germline CDR1 reads SGHRS; CDR2 reads YFSETQ. CDR3 amino acids: CASSSPSGGQQETQYF. DNA of the CDR3: TGCGCCAGCAGCTCCCCTAGCGGGGGCCAACAAGAGACCCAGTACTTC.

The gene calls are TRBV19 and TRBJ2-5; D ambiguous. The CDR3 consists of 12 residues. V lost 7 bases to trimming and J lost 5 bases, with 11 bases between them. Germline assignment: CDR1 LNHDA and CDR2 SQIVND (reference sequence). CDR3 bases: TGTGCCAGTAACGCGGACGGCGAGACCCAGTACTTC. This codes for CASNADGETQYF.

The genes are TRBV12-3 or TRBV12-4 and TRBJ1-2; D gene uncertain. V was trimmed by 5 bases and J by 2 bases, leaving 6 bases between them. This CDR3 comprises 12 residues. For the CDR3, the DNA is TGTGCCAGCAGTCGAATCAACTATGGCTACACCTTC. This codes for CASSRINYGYTF.